The text below deals with one T cell receptor beta chain. Its cognate antigen is unknown. The data were obtained in a study of cytomegalovirus exposure and HLA in healthy donors. Study conclusions and caveats: Cytomegalovirus-associated status was assigned to 164 TCR beta chains. Most TCR sequences were seen very rarely across donors, but some public TCRs occurred in many. HLA alleles showed associations with 15,000 to 20,000 TCR beta sequences in a later analysis, at a 0.05 false discovery rate.

The CDR3 loop spans 11 amino acids. Trimming pared 7 bases from V and 8 bases from J, leaving 11 bases between. Germline V lookup: CDR1 LNHDA, CDR2 SQIVND (reference sequence). Primers included in the PCR were 60 Vbeta and 13 Jbeta primers. Some clones are missing from TCRdb's copy, which holds only in-frame ones; the method was immunoSEQ multiplex PCR. Of 82,000 or so clones in the sample, around 10% are singletons; the top ten hold around 26%. The chain carries TRBV19 and TRBJ1-1; D is undetermined. The source is a man between 60 and 75 years old in good health and CMV-seropositive. The sample consisted of PBMCs. The CDR3 DNA sequence: TGTGCCAGTAAATCTGGCAGGGAAGCTTTCTTT. Protein sequence: CASKSGREAFF.